Presented here are 8 T cell receptor beta chains from one specimen sequenced in a study of OX40 agonist ivuxolimab in advanced cancers. Some clones are missing from TCRdb's copy, which holds only in-frame ones; the method was immunoSEQ multiplex PCR. This sample has 65,000 to 100,000 clones; approximately 85% occur once, and the top ten carry less than 4.5%. Source: CD4+ or CD8+ T cells sorted from blood, taken in a trial of the OX40 agonist ivuxolimab. The receptors derive from an adult with an advanced solid tumor such as melanoma, head and neck, liver or kidney cancer.

V is TRBV4-1 and J is TRBJ1-1, with D possibly being TRBD1 (6 bases). V was cut by 2 bases and J by 5 bases, with 24 bases left in between. Germline CDR1 is MGHRA and CDR2 is YSYEKL. This CDR3 is built from 18 residues. For the CDR3, the DNA is TGCGCCAGCAGCCAATATGCGGTGGGGGGCGCGATATTTACTGAAGCTTTCTTT. As protein: CASSQYAVGGAIFTEAFF.

The rearrangement links TRBV4-2 to TRBJ1-5; TRBD1 matches 7 bases. Germline CDR1 and CDR2: LGHNA and YNFKEQ. The CDR3 has 16 residues. V was pared by 0 bases and J by 1 base, with 3 bases of the junction left unmatched. The DNA for the CDR3 is TGTGCCAGCAGCCAAGAAACAGGGGCAAGCAATCAGCCCCAGCATTTT. Protein: CASSQETGASNQPQHF.

This chain connects TRBV7-2 to TRBJ2-1, with D unresolved. V was cut by 1 base and J by 3 bases, with 1 base left in between. The CDR3 spans 12 residues. Germline V gene lookup returns CDR1 SGHTA and CDR2 FQGNSA. CDR3 DNA sequence: TGTGCCAGCAGCTTAGTCTACAATGAGCAGTTCTTC. Protein product: CASSLVYNEQFF.

This clone showed up just a few times. The chain uses TRBV18 and TRBJ2-7; possibly TRBD1 for D (5 bases). Between the trimmed V and J ends, which lost 3 bases and 2 bases, there was a span of 17 bases. The CDR3 sequence is 16 residues long. Germline V gives CDR1 KGHSH, CDR2 LQKENI. The CDR3 sequence is CASSPSTAFLTYEQYF. CDR3 coding DNA: TGTGCCAGCTCACCTTCGACAGCCTTTCTAACCTACGAGCAGTACTTC.

This chain connects TRBV21-1 to TRBJ2-4; TRBD1 is the table's D call, not checked against the DNA. TRBV21-1 is labeled a pseudogene. This CDR3 has 15 residues. CDR3 bases: TGTGCCAGCAGCCGACAGGATATCGCCAAAAACATTCAGTACTTC. Its protein product is CASSRQDIAKNIQYF.

V usage is TRBV7-2 and J usage is TRBJ2-7; TRBD1 matches at 8 bases. Germline-derived CDR1 and CDR2 are SGHTA and FQGNSA. The CDR3 consists of 15 residues. Trimming at V came to 5 bases and at J to 3 bases, leaving 9 bases not matched to a gene. The chain's CDR3 is CASSRTDRGRYEQYF. The CDR3 DNA sequence: TGTGCCAGCAGCCGAACCGACAGGGGCCGCTACGAGCAGTACTTC.

V usage is TRBV7-9 and J usage is TRBJ1-1; D is ambiguous. The V gene's germline CDR1 is SEHNR and CDR2 FQNEAQ (reference sequence). Deletions cut 2 bases from V and 0 bases from J, with 10 bases between. The CDR3 loop spans 15 amino acids. In DNA, the CDR3 is TGTGCCAGCAGCTTAATGGGCAGCATGAACACTGAAGCTTTCTTT. It encodes CASSLMGSMNTEAFF.

This chain uses TRBV5-1 with TRBJ2-3; D not certain. The V and J ends lost 3 bases and 5 bases respectively, with 10 bases between them. From germline, CDR1 is SGHRS and CDR2 YFSETQ. The CDR3 is 13 residues long. CDR3 sequence (DNA): TGCGCCAGCAGCTCCCCCTCTCAAGATACGCAGTATTTT. This gives the protein CASSSPSQDTQYF.